One sample yielded the 14 T cell receptor beta chains listed below, sequenced in a study of blood T cell repertoires in COVID-19 (dated by TCRdb to 2019 to 2021). The library was produced with the immunoSEQ multiplex PCR assay. This immuneACCESS table, as held by TCRdb, lists in-frame sequences with V and J called but not all clones. Of the missing ones, under half trace to an unresolved V gene in checked studies; the others have no known cause. The table for this sample lists about 250,000 clones; approximately 85% of them were counted only once. The ten largest make up around 10% of the sample. What was sequenced was PBMCs or T cells enriched from blood (not recorded which). These receptors were obtained from a woman in her forties or fifties with acute COVID-19.

The chain recombines TRBV4-3 with TRBJ1-2, with TRBD1 matching over 7 bases. With V trimmed by 5 bases and J by 1 base, 10 bases remained unmatched. The length of the CDR3 is 16 residues. From germline, CDR1 is LGHNA and CDR2 YSLEER. In DNA form, the CDR3 reads TGCGCCAGCAGCGCCGCGAAGGGGGCGGGTAACTATGGCTACACCTTC. Translating gives CASSAAKGAGNYGYTF.

The V gene is TRBV7-9, the J gene TRBJ2-7, with 9 bases fitting TRBD2. The J segment lost 2 bases and the V segment lost 6 bases, leaving 8 bases of the junction unmatched. CDR3 length equals 15 residues. Germline CDR1 reads SEHNR; CDR2 reads FQNEAQ (reference sequence). The CDR3 here is CASSPSGAPPYEQYF. The CDR3 DNA reads as TGTGCCAGCAGTCCTAGCGGGGCCCCCCCCTACGAGCAGTACTTC.

The genes are TRBV20-1 and TRBJ2-1; D possibly corresponds to TRBD1 (5 bases). Germline loops: CDR1 DFQATT, CDR2 SNEGSKA (reference sequence). The CDR3 runs to 14 residues. Trimming removed 3 bases at V and 6 bases at J, with 15 bases between. CDR3 region: CSASLVVGPNEQFF. CDR3 nucleotides: TGCAGTGCTAGTTTGGTTGTGGGGCCCAATGAGCAGTTCTTC.

The V gene is TRBV19, the J gene TRBJ2-7; the D gene is possibly TRBD1 (5 bases). The CDR3 spans 13 residues. Germline V gene sequence: CDR1 LNHDA, CDR2 SQIVND (reference sequence). Trimming removed 1 base at V and 6 bases at J, with 10 bases between. The CDR3 nucleotides are TGTGCCAGTAGTATAGGACAGCTTGGCGAGCAGTACTTC. Translating gives CASSIGQLGEQYF. Based on the CDR3 plus reference TRBV19 and TRBJ2-7, the full variable domain is DGGITQSPKYLFRKEGQNVTLSCEQNLNHDAMYWYRQDPGQGLRLIYYSQIVNDFQKGDIAEGYSVSREKKESFPLTVTSAQKNPTAFYLCASSIGQLGEQYFGPGTRLTVT.

This clone was seen only a few times. The V call is TRBV10-3, the J call TRBJ2-7, with a possible D match to TRBD1 (8 bases). Germline V CDR1 and CDR2: ENHRY, SYGVKD. This CDR3 region has 13 residues. Trimming took off 5 bases at V and 7 bases at J, with 15 bases between the two ends. The CDR3 nucleotides are TGTGCCATCAGTCAGGACAGGGAGGGTGAGCAGTACTTC. Protein sequence: CAISQDREGEQYF.

The chain carries TRBV5-1 and TRBJ2-1, with TRBD2 matching 10 bases. This CDR3 region has 16 residues. Germline-derived CDR1 and CDR2 are SGHRS and YFSETQ. The V segment lost 2 bases and the J segment 5 bases; nucleotides outside the gene matches: 7. The CDR3, as DNA: TGCGCCAGCAGCTTAAGCGGGGGGGCCGGAGACAATGAGCAGTTCTTC. Translated: CASSLSGGAGDNEQFF. Looking up the rest from reference TRBV5-1 and TRBJ2-1 gives the full variable domain: KAGVTQTPRYLIKTRGQQVTLSCSPISGHRSVSWYQQTPGQGLQFLFEYFSETQRNKGNFPGRFSGRQFSNSRSEMNVSTLELGDSALYLCASSLSGGAGDNEQFFGPGTRLTVL.

The V and J genes are TRBV6-2 or TRBV6-3 and TRBJ1-1; D gene uncertain. The V and J ends lost 0 bases and 2 bases respectively, with 16 bases between them. Per the germline V gene, CDR1 is MNHEY and CDR2 is SVGEGT. This CDR3 is built from 17 residues. The CDR3 DNA reads as TGTGCCAGCAGTTACTCCACGGCGGGCCGACTTAACACTGAAGCTTTCTTT. It encodes CASSYSTAGRLNTEAFF.

CDR3 in DNA: TGTGCCAGCAGCCCCATCGGCGGCAGTCCTACGCAGTATTTT. Its protein product is CASSPIGGSPTQYF. This chain uses TRBV9 with TRBJ2-3; no reliable D call. CDR1 and CDR2 from the germline V gene are SGDLS and YYNGEE. V shed 4 bases and J shed 8 bases, with 17 bases lying between them. The CDR3 spans 14 residues.

The rearrangement uses TRBV10-3 and TRBJ2-7, with D perhaps TRBD1 (6 bases). From germline, CDR1 is ENHRY and CDR2 SYGVKD. V lost 7 bases to trimming and J lost 5 bases, with 15 bases between them. The CDR3 spans 13 residues. CDR3 loop: CAIKAGETNEQYF. DNA for the CDR3: TGTGCCATCAAGGCAGGGGAAACGAACGAGCAGTACTTC.

The gene calls are TRBV5-4 and TRBJ2-5; D unclear. The CDR3 length is 14 residues. Trimming stripped 1 base from V and 5 bases from J, with 12 bases between. Germline lookup yields CDR1 SGHNT and CDR2 YYREEE (reference sequence). The DNA for the CDR3 is TGTGCCAGCAGCTTGTTGACATCTGGGGAGACCCAGTACTTC. As protein: CASSLLTSGETQYF. Full variable domain (rest looked up from reference TRBV5-4 and TRBJ2-5): ETGVTQSPTHLIKTRGQQVTLRCSSQSGHNTVSWYQQALGQGPQFIFQYYREEENGRGNFPPRFSGLQFPNYSSELNVNALELDDSALYLCASSLLTSGETQYFGPGTRLLVL.

The V and J genes are TRBV10-3 and TRBJ1-6; TRBD1 matches 9 bases. The CDR3 has 15 residues. Trimming at V came to 0 bases and at J to 9 bases, leaving 3 bases not matched to a gene. Germline V gene sequence: CDR1 ENHRY, CDR2 SYGVKD. CDR3: CAISESGQGLSPLHF. In DNA, the CDR3 is TGTGCCATCAGTGAGTCGGGACAGGGCCTTTCACCCCTCCACTTT.

There are many counts of this clone. The chain carries TRBV11-2 and TRBJ2-7; 13 positions agree with TRBD2. The CDR3 has 16 residues. Germline assignment: CDR1 SGHAT and CDR2 FQNNGV. V lost 5 bases, J lost 1 base, and 5 bases stayed unmatched. The CDR3 nucleotides are TGTGCCAGCAGCCCGCTGGGACTAGCGGGGTCCTACGAGCAGTACTTC. Residues: CASSPLGLAGSYEQYF.

This clone has just one count. The V call is TRBV18, the J call TRBJ2-1, with 9 bases fitting TRBD1. CDR3 length: 14 residues. After removal of 3 bases from V and 7 bases from J, the junction contained 4 bases not matched to a gene. CDR1 and CDR2 (germline): KGHSH, LQKENI. CDR3 region: CASSPSDRGNEQFF. CDR3 nucleotides: TGTGCCAGCTCACCTTCGGACAGGGGAAATGAGCAGTTCTTC.

This sequence joins TRBV7-6 and TRBJ2-2, with TRBD1 matching 7 bases. The CDR3 length is 15 residues. Germline trimming cut 1 base from V and 4 bases from J; bases unmatched to any gene: 3. Germline V CDR1 and CDR2: SGHVS, FNYEAQ. The CDR3, as DNA: TGTGCCAGCAGCTTAGAATCAGGGGGCACCGGGGAGCTGTTTTTT. It translates to CASSLESGGTGELFF.